This entry describes one TCR beta chain. These data are taken from a study of blood T cell repertoires in COVID-19. Study overall: COVID-19 samples from acute and convalescent phases originated in the United States, Italy and Spain.

Profiling relied on immunoSEQ multiplex PCR, and the TCRdb table lists in-frame clones only, not all of them. The repertoire consists of about 150,000 clones, with about 86% occurring once and the leading ten covering about 3.5%. The CDR3 extends over 12 amino acids. Trimming took 4 bases from V and 5 from J, leaving 8 bases between them. This TCR derives from a man between 70 and 80 years old with acute or convalescent COVID-19. Sequencing used peripheral blood. V gene TRBV6-7 combines with J gene TRBJ1-1, with TRBD1 as a possible D gene (5 bases). TRBV6-7 is classed as an ORF, of uncertain function. CDR3 DNA sequence: TGTGCCAGCAGTTCCGGGGGAACTGAAGCTTTCTTT. It encodes CASSSGGTEAFF.